These 18 T cell receptor beta chains were sequenced from one sample in a study of blood T cell repertoires in COVID-19. TCRdb keeps only in-frame clones here, not all; method: immunoSEQ multiplex PCR. There are about 330,000 clones in the sample; more than 85% occur only once, and about a fifth lies in the top ten. Source material: PBMCs or T cells enriched from blood (not recorded which). Receptors were obtained from a woman aged 25 to 39 who had recovered from COVID-19.

The gene calls are TRBV28 and TRBJ2-3; 7 positions agree with TRBD2. The CDR3 spans 14 residues. Germline V gene lookup returns CDR1 MDHEN and CDR2 SYDVKM. The V and J ends lost 7 bases and 4 bases, in that order; junction bases with no gene match: 8. The CDR3 protein is CASIKGGSADTQYF. The CDR3 DNA reads TGTGCCAGCATTAAGGGCGGGAGCGCAGATACGCAGTATTTT.

V usage is TRBV2 and J usage is TRBJ2-2; D is possibly TRBD1 (5 bases). V lost 4 bases and J 1 base, leaving 13 bases between the germline ends. Germline V gives CDR1 SNHLY, CDR2 FYNNEI. CDR3 length: 16 amino acids. The CDR3 DNA reads TGTGCCAGCAGTGGTCAGGGTCATATGAACACCGGGGAGCTGTTTTTT. Translation gives CASSGQGHMNTGELFF.

The V call is TRBV11-2, the J call TRBJ1-2; unclear D gene. V was trimmed by 2 bases and J by 4 bases, leaving 5 bases between them. Germline V gene sequence: CDR1 SGHAT, CDR2 FQNNGV. This CDR3 is built from 12 residues. The CDR3: CASSLSGYGYTF. DNA of the CDR3: TGTGCCAGCAGCTTATCGGGCTATGGCTACACCTTC. Full variable domain (missing parts from reference TRBV11-2 and TRBJ1-2): EAGVAQSPRYKIIEKRQSVAFWCNPISGHATLYWYQQILGQGPKLLIQFQNNGVVDDSQLPKDRFSAERLKGVDSTLKIQPAKLEDSAVYLCASSLSGYGYTFGSGTRLTVV.

The chain has TRBV29-1 and TRBJ2-7; TRBD1 agrees at 7 bases. Germline CDR1 is SQVTM and CDR2 is ANQGSEA. This CDR3 comprises 14 residues. J was trimmed by 3 bases and V by 0 bases; bases with no gene match: 5. For the CDR3, the DNA is TGCAGCGTTGAAGATTGGGACAGACTCTACGAGCAGTACTTC. Translating it yields CSVEDWDRLYEQYF.

The chain links TRBV5-4 to TRBJ2-3; D possibly corresponds to TRBD2 (6 bases). This CDR3 region has 15 residues. V lost 2 bases and J lost 0, with 10 bases in between. Germline lookup yields CDR1 SGHNT and CDR2 YYREEE (reference sequence). The CDR3 coding sequence is TGTGCCAGCAGCTTAGGCGGGGCTAGCACAGATACGCAGTATTTT. It specifies CASSLGGASTDTQYF.

This clone has only a few counts. The V and J genes are TRBV30 and TRBJ2-1; D unresolved. CDR1 and CDR2 (germline): GTSNPN, SVGIG (reference sequence). The CDR3 is made up of 12 amino acids. Deletions cut 2 bases from V and 7 bases from J, with 9 bases between. For the CDR3, the DNA is TGTGCCTGGAGTTCGTGGAGTAATGAGCAGTTCTTC. Translated: CAWSSWSNEQFF.

The rearrangement joins TRBV27 to TRBJ1-4; possibly TRBD1 for D (6 bases). Germline V gives CDR1 MNHEY, CDR2 SMNVEV (reference sequence). The CDR3 is 15 residues long. V was trimmed by 3 bases and J by 7 bases, leaving 15 bases between them. CDR3 region: CASSLMGAGSEKLFF. The CDR3 DNA reads TGTGCCAGCAGTTTGATGGGGGCGGGTAGTGAAAAACTGTTTTTT.

The chain employs TRBV2 and TRBJ2-7; D perhaps matches TRBD2 (6 bases). The germline V gene has CDR1 SNHLY and CDR2 FYNNEI. The germline V and J ends were trimmed by 6 bases and 7 bases, with 16 bases remaining between them. The CDR3 loop spans 13 amino acids. The DNA of the CDR3 is TGTGCCAGCAGCCGGGCGGGAAATTGGGAGCAGTACTTC. Translated, it gives CASSRAGNWEQYF.

This clone came up once. CDR3 region: CASSLSSGGYTF. CDR3 DNA sequence: TGCGCCAGCAGCTTGTCTTCGGGTGGCTACACCTTC. The gene calls are TRBV5-1 and TRBJ1-2; D not resolved. V lost 1 base, J lost 7 bases, and 8 bases lay in between. The CDR3 is 12 residues long. Germline V gene data show CDR1 as SGHRS and CDR2 as YFSETQ.

This clone was seen only once. The chain combines TRBV9 with TRBJ1-1, with D maybe TRBD1 (6 bases). Trimming left V 5 bases short and J 4 bases short, with 15 bases between. Germline V lookup: CDR1 SGDLS, CDR2 YYNGEE. The CDR3 runs 14 residues. The CDR3, as DNA: TGTGCCAGCAGTCCTACCCCGGACAGCACTGAAGCTTTCTTT. Protein product: CASSPTPDSTEAFF.

This clone was recorded only once. The V call is TRBV30, the J call TRBJ1-2, with TRBD1 matching over 8 bases. V was pared by 0 bases and J by 3 bases, with 9 bases of the junction left unmatched. The V gene's germline CDR1 is GTSNPN and CDR2 SVGIG (reference sequence). The CDR3 runs 16 residues. As DNA, the CDR3 is TGTGCCTGGAGTGTACGAAGGACAGGGTGGGACTATGGCTACACCTTC. The encoded protein is CAWSVRRTGWDYGYTF.

The chain joins TRBV10-3 to TRBJ1-2, with TRBD1 matching over 10 bases. The length of the CDR3 is 14 residues. V shed 4 bases and J 8 bases; nucleotides not matched to a gene: 7. The V gene's germline CDR1 is ENHRY and CDR2 SYGVKD. The CDR3 here is CAISATGGPGGYTF. As DNA, the CDR3 is TGTGCCATCAGTGCGACAGGGGGCCCAGGAGGCTACACCTTC.

The V gene is TRBV5-4, the J gene TRBJ1-6, with 8 bases that match TRBD1. Germline V lookup: CDR1 SGHNT, CDR2 YYREEE (reference sequence). The CDR3 has 14 residues. Trimming cost V 4 bases and J 6 bases; bases outside gene matches: 3. CDR3 nucleotide sequence: TGTGCCAGCAGCCCCGGACAGGGTAATTCACCCCTCCACTTT. It encodes CASSPGQGNSPLHF.

The chain recombines TRBV7-2 with TRBJ1-5, with D possibly matching TRBD1 (5 bases). The CDR3 consists of 14 residues. The V gene's germline CDR1 is SGHTA and CDR2 FQGNSA. Trimming took off 5 bases at V and 9 bases at J, with 17 bases between the two ends. This CDR3 reads CASSPQGSSGPQHF. Here the CDR3 DNA reads TGTGCCAGCAGCCCTCAGGGATCTTCGGGGCCCCAGCATTTT.

This clone came up once. The rearrangement uses TRBV6-1 and TRBJ2-3; 11 positions match TRBD2. CDR3 size: 15 residues. V was pared by 2 bases and J by 4 bases, with 2 bases of the junction left unmatched. CDR1 and CDR2 (germline): MNHNS, SASEGT. The CDR3 loop reads CASSEFSGGADTQYF. The CDR3 DNA follows: TGTGCCAGCAGTGAATTTAGCGGGGGGGCAGATACGCAGTATTTT.

The chain carries TRBV28 and TRBJ1-5, with 8 bases aligning to TRBD1. Trimming removed 3 bases from V and 0 bases from J; junction bases left unmatched: 16. CDR1 and CDR2 (germline): MDHEN, SYDVKM. This CDR3 has 20 residues. CDR3 protein: CASSLFVMAGGRYSNQPQHF. CDR3 sequence (DNA): TGTGCCAGCAGTTTGTTTGTGATGGCAGGGGGCCGTTATAGCAATCAGCCCCAGCATTTT.

The chain recombines TRBV4-3 with TRBJ2-3; 11 nucleotides align to TRBD2. V gave up 3 bases and J gave up 14 bases; unmatched junction bases: 13. Per the germline V gene, CDR1 is LGHNA and CDR2 is YSLEER. CDR3 length equals 15 residues. The CDR3 here is CASSQEYSGRAARYF. In DNA, the CDR3 is TGCGCCAGCAGCCAGGAATATAGCGGGAGGGCCGCCAGGTATTTT.

The chain has TRBV3-1 (or the pseudogene TRBV3-2) and TRBJ2-1, with D tentatively TRBD1 (5 bases). This CDR3 comprises 17 residues. The germline gives CDR1 LGHDT, CDR2 YNNKEL (reference sequence). Trimming took 2 bases from V and 5 from J, leaving 19 bases between them. For the CDR3, the DNA is TGTGCCAGCAGCCAAAGCTACCGGTGCCCGGACAACAATGAGCAGTTCTTC. Encoded protein: CASSQSYRCPDNNEQFF.